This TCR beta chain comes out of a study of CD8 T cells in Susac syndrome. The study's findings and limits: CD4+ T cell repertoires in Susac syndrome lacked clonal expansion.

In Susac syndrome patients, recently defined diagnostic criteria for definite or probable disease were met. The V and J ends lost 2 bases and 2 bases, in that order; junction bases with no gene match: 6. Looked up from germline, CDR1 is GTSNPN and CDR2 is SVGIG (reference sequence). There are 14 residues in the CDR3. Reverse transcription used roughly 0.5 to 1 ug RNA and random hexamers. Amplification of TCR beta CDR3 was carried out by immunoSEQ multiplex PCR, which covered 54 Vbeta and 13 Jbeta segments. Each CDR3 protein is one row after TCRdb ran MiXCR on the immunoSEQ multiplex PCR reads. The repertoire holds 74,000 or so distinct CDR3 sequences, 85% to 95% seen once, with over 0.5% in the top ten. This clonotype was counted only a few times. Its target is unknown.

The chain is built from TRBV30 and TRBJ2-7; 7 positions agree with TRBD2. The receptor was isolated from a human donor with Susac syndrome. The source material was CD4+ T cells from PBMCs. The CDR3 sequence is CAWSKRGLPYEQYF. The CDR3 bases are TGTGCCTGGAGTAAGCGGGGACTTCCCTACGAGCAGTACTTC.